One sample yielded the 21 T cell receptor beta chains listed below, sequenced in a study of beta chain features in type 1 diabetes. Expressed TCRB transcripts got sequenced, as all isolated RNA was reverse transcribed. TCRdb's table, derived via immunoSEQ multiplex PCR, lists solely in-frame clones and lacks some. The sample consists of 600,000 to 650,000 clones, around 15% of them appearing once. Material for sequencing was naive CD4+ T cells from blood. These receptors were taken from a man younger than 35 in good health.

This chain uses TRBV30 with TRBJ1-5, with 7 nucleotides matching TRBD1. The V segment lost 5 bases and the J segment 3 bases; nucleotides outside the gene matches: 4. From germline, CDR1 is GTSNPN and CDR2 SVGIG (reference sequence). The CDR3 extends over 13 amino acids. The CDR3 sequence: CAWGQDLNQPQHF. The CDR3 DNA reads as TGTGCCTGGGGACAGGACCTCAATCAGCCCCAGCATTTT. Full variable domain (remainder filled in from reference TRBV30 and TRBJ1-5): SQTIHQWPATLVQPVGSPLSLECTVEGTSNPNLYWYRQAAGRGLQLLFYSVGIGQISSEVPQNLSASRPQDRQFILSSKKLLLSDSGFYLCAWGQDLNQPQHFGDGTRLSIL.

This clone turned up a few times. The chain employs TRBV5-6 and TRBJ2-7; TRBD1 matches 10 bases. V was pared by 3 bases and J by 6 bases, with 9 bases of the junction left unmatched. Germline V gene lookup returns CDR1 SGHDT and CDR2 YYEEEE. CDR3 size: 15 residues. CDR3 nucleotides: TGTGCCAGCAGCTCTGGGACAGGGGTCTCGCGCGAGCAGTACTTC. Its protein product is CASSSGTGVSREQYF.

V gene TRBV11-2 combines with J gene TRBJ2-5; D is unresolved. The CDR3 is 14 amino acids. V was shortened by 0 bases and J by 2 bases, with 7 bases between the two germline ends. Germline loops: CDR1 SGHAT, CDR2 FQNNGV. The CDR3 DNA is TGTGCCAGCAGCTTAGACTGGCTACAAGAGACCCAGTACTTC. Its protein product is CASSLDWLQETQYF. Using reference TRBV11-2 and TRBJ2-5 for the parts outside the CDR3, the full variable domain is EAGVAQSPRYKIIEKRQSVAFWCNPISGHATLYWYQQILGQGPKLLIQFQNNGVVDDSQLPKDRFSAERLKGVDSTLKIQPAKLEDSAVYLCASSLDWLQETQYFGPGTRLLVL.

On this clone itself: The same CDR3 can be traced to other DNA sequences in this sample. The chain uses TRBV5-1 and TRBJ1-1; no reliable D call. V was clipped by 0 bases and J by 1 base, with 4 bases between them. CDR3 length equals 13 residues. CDR1 is SGHRS, CDR2 YFSETQ, per germline. The CDR3 nucleotides read TGCGCCAGCAGCTTGGTGAAGAACACTGAAGCTTTCTTT. Protein product: CASSLVKNTEAFF. The variable domain in full, completed from reference TRBV5-1 and TRBJ1-1, reads KAGVTQTPRYLIKTRGQQVTLSCSPISGHRSVSWYQQTPGQGLQFLFEYFSETQRNKGNFPGRFSGRQFSNSRSEMNVSTLELGDSALYLCASSLVKNTEAFFGQGTRLTVV.

The sample holds a few counts of this clone. The chain couples TRBV14 to TRBJ2-7, with D uncertain. The V gene lost 4 bases and the J gene lost 4 bases, with 8 bases spanning the gap. The CDR3 extends over 12 amino acids. Germline values: CDR1 SGHDN, CDR2 FVKESK. CDR3 sequence (DNA): TGTGCCAGCAGCCTCATGAGGTACGAGCAGTACTTC. This gives the protein CASSLMRYEQYF.

This clone was found a few times. The V call is TRBV20-1, the J call TRBJ2-1; D gene uncertain. CDR3 size: 10 residues. Looked up from germline, CDR1 is DFQATT and CDR2 is SNEGSKA (reference sequence). The V and J ends lost 5 bases and 10 bases respectively, with 9 bases between them. DNA of the CDR3: TGCAGTGCTTCGGTCAGGGAGCAGTTCTTC. This sequence encodes CSASVREQFF.

J is TRBJ2-6 and V is TRBV29-1; a possible D gene is TRBD1 (5 bases). Germline-derived CDR1 and CDR2 are SQVTM and ANQGSEA. This CDR3 contains 14 residues. Trimming removed 8 bases at V and 0 bases at J, with 11 bases between. This CDR3 reads CSIRQLSGANVLTF. The CDR3, as DNA: TGCAGCATACGACAGCTCTCTGGGGCCAACGTCCTGACTTTC. The full variable domain, rest sourced from reference TRBV29-1 and TRBJ2-6, is SAVISQKPSRDICQRGTSLTIQCQVDSQVTMMFWYRQQPGQSLTLIATANQGSEATYESGFVIDKFPISRPNLTFSTLTVSNMSPEDSSIYLCSIRQLSGANVLTFGAGSRLTVL.

The chain joins TRBV9 to TRBJ2-1; TRBD1 is a possible D gene (5 bases). This CDR3 comprises 16 residues. CDR1 and CDR2 (germline): SGDLS, YYNGEE. Trimming took off 1 base at V and 8 bases at J, with 19 bases between the two ends. Here the CDR3 DNA reads TGTGCCAGCAGCGTACATGCAGGGTTATACTCCGATGAGCAGTTCTTC. Protein product: CASSVHAGLYSDEQFF. The full variable domain, its missing parts supplied by reference TRBV9 and TRBJ2-1, is DSGVTQTPKHLITATGQRVTLRCSPRSGDLSVYWYQQSLDQGLQFLIQYYNGEERAKGNILERFSAQQFPDLHSELNLSSLELGDSALYFCASSVHAGLYSDEQFFGPGTRLTVL.

This clone was detected only a few times. The chain combines TRBV27 with TRBJ1-2; 9 bases align to TRBD1. Per the germline V gene, CDR1 is MNHEY and CDR2 is SMNVEV (reference sequence). The CDR3 is 15 amino acids. J was trimmed by 5 bases and V by 5 bases; bases with no gene match: 9. CDR3 protein: CASSDTGTGPYGYTF. CDR3 bases: TGTGCCAGCAGTGATACCGGGACAGGGCCTTATGGCTACACCTTC.

CDR3 in amino acids: CASSLGIRLGKVEGYTF. The CDR3 DNA sequence: TGCGCCAGCAGCTTGGGAATCCGTTTAGGGAAAGTGGAAGGCTACACCTTC. The V call is TRBV5-1, the J call TRBJ1-2; D is undetermined. V was pared by 0 bases and J by 8 bases, with 23 bases between. This CDR3 spans 17 amino acids. Germline values: CDR1 SGHRS, CDR2 YFSETQ.

The V call is TRBV30, the J call TRBJ1-3; D remains ambiguous. The CDR3 has 12 residues. Trimming pared 7 bases from V and 9 bases from J, leaving 16 bases between. CDR1 is GTSNPN, CDR2 SVGIG, per germline (reference sequence). CDR3 sequence: CAFDIRASTIYF. CDR3 DNA sequence: TGTGCCTTTGACATCCGGGCCAGCACCATATATTTT.

The chain is built from TRBV19 and TRBJ2-7; D is uncertain. Per the germline V gene, CDR1 is LNHDA and CDR2 is SQIVND (reference sequence). Trimming shortened V by 6 bases and J by 6 bases, and 15 bases separated the two germline ends. CDR3 length: 13 residues. CDR3 in DNA: TGTGCCAGTAGCATTTCATTTACTGGCGAGCAGTACTTC. It is translated as CASSISFTGEQYF.

The chain carries TRBV4-2 and TRBJ2-5; D uncertain. CDR3 length: 12 amino acids. CDR1 and CDR2 from the germline V gene are LGHNA and YNFKEQ. V was shortened by 0 bases and J by 5 bases, with 4 bases between the two germline ends. The CDR3 DNA sequence: TGTGCCAGCAGCCAAGACCTCGAGACCCAGTACTTC. It specifies CASSQDLETQYF.

The CDR3: CASSLDRGSEQYF. In nucleotides, the CDR3 is TGCGCCAGCAGCCTAGATCGGGGATCCGAGCAGTACTTC. The rearrangement uses TRBV4-3 and TRBJ2-7; TRBD2 might be the D (5 bases). The CDR3 has 13 residues. Looked up from germline, CDR1 is LGHNA and CDR2 is YSLEER. Trimming took 4 bases from V and 6 from J, leaving 13 bases between them.

This clone has just one count. J is TRBJ2-2 and V is TRBV5-4, with D tentatively TRBD2 (5 bases). V lost 4 bases and J 5 bases, leaving 15 bases between the germline ends. CDR3 length: 15 amino acids. CDR1 is SGHNT and CDR2 is YYREEE in the germline V gene (reference sequence). The CDR3 protein is CASSRGLTGTGELFF. In nucleotides, the CDR3 is TGTGCCAGCAGCCGGGGTCTTACGGGAACCGGGGAGCTGTTTTTT.

This clone was counted only a few times. The genes are TRBV4-2 and TRBJ2-5; D call uncertain. Germline-derived CDR1 and CDR2 are LGHNA and YNFKEQ. The CDR3 extends over 13 amino acids. Trimming removed 4 bases at V and 1 base at J, with 7 bases between. As DNA, the CDR3 is TGTGCCAGCAGCCTCCGGACCCAAGAGACCCAGTACTTC. It specifies CASSLRTQETQYF.

The table lists this clone with a few counts. V gene TRBV4-2 combines with J gene TRBJ2-7, with no clear D. The V end was cut by 1 base, the J end by 7 bases, with 17 bases between. The CDR3 loop spans 15 amino acids. CDR1 is LGHNA and CDR2 is YNFKEQ in the germline V gene. The CDR3 reads CASSQGALGSWEQYF. CDR3 nucleotide sequence: TGTGCCAGCAGCCAAGGGGCCTTGGGGTCGTGGGAGCAGTACTTC.

In the case of this clone: Other nucleotide sequences from this sample produce the same CDR3. CDR3 amino acids: CASSPQVTYEQYF. The CDR3 DNA follows: TGTGCCAGCAGCCCACAGGTTACCTACGAGCAGTACTTC. This chain links TRBV7-2 with TRBJ2-7, with a possible D match to TRBD1 (5 bases). CDR1 is SGHTA, CDR2 FQGNSA, per germline. The CDR3 has 13 residues. Between the trimmed V and J ends, which lost 5 bases and 2 bases, there was a span of 10 bases.

V usage is TRBV7-6 and J usage is TRBJ2-7; 13 nucleotides line up with TRBD2. Germline V lookup: CDR1 SGHVS, CDR2 FNYEAQ. The length of the CDR3 is 17 residues. The trim removed 5 bases at V and 2 bases at J, leaving 9 bases unmatched. The CDR3 nucleotides read TGTGCCAGCAGCCGGGAGCAACTAGCGGGAGGGCCCTACGAGCAGTACTTC. This codes for CASSREQLAGGPYEQYF.

The rearrangement uses TRBV28 and TRBJ2-1; 12 bases map to TRBD1. V shed 5 bases and J 8 bases; nucleotides not matched to a gene: 10. This CDR3 is 16 amino acids long. CDR1 is MDHEN and CDR2 is SYDVKM in the germline V gene. The CDR3 coding sequence is TGTGCCAGCAGTCTCGGGGGGACAGGGGGCCGGGATGAGCAGTTCTTC. This sequence encodes CASSLGGTGGRDEQFF.

This clone was observed a handful of times. The V call is TRBV7-2, the J call TRBJ2-7; 10 bases fit TRBD2. Germline V gene sequence: CDR1 SGHTA, CDR2 FQGNSA. CDR3 size: 15 residues. Germline trimming cut 5 bases from V and 0 bases from J; bases unmatched to any gene: 4. CDR3 in DNA: TGTGCCAGCAGCCCCACTAGCGGGGTCTCCTACGAGCAGTACTTC. It yields the protein CASSPTSGVSYEQYF.